These 9 T cell receptor beta chains were all obtained from the same sample, sequenced in a study of blood T cell repertoires in COVID-19. Clones were sequenced by immunoSEQ multiplex PCR, and TCRdb holds only the in-frame ones, with some missing. This sample has about 120,000 clones, with over 80% found just once. Sequences were obtained from peripheral blood. Receptor source: a woman between 65 and 79 years old with acute or convalescent COVID-19.

The chain is built from TRBV5-5 and TRBJ1-2, with D uncertain. Trimming cost V 0 bases and J 1 base, with 16 bases left between them. This CDR3 contains 17 residues. Germline V CDR1 and CDR2: SGHKS, YYEKEE (reference sequence). CDR3 in amino acids: CASSLGVELSGNYGYTF. CDR3 DNA: TGTGCCAGCAGCTTGGGGGTCGAGTTGTCGGGTAACTATGGCTACACCTTC.

V and J are TRBV5-1 and TRBJ1-6; 8 nucleotides align to TRBD1. The CDR3 runs to 14 residues. The germline gives CDR1 SGHRS, CDR2 YFSETQ. V gave up 4 bases and J gave up 10 bases; unmatched junction bases: 7. The DNA of the CDR3 is TGCGCCAGCAGCCCGGACAGGGTAGAATCACCCCTCCACTTT. It codes for CASSPDRVESPLHF.

This chain links TRBV6-5 with TRBJ1-4; TRBD1 agrees at 10 bases. CDR3 length: 16 residues. Germline V gene data show CDR1 as MNHEY and CDR2 as SVGAGI. Trimming took 0 bases from V and 8 from J; bases not matched to a gene: 6. For the CDR3, the DNA is TGTGCCAGCAGTTACTCCGGGACAGGGGTGTGGGAAAAACTGTTTTTT. The encoded protein is CASSYSGTGVWEKLFF.

The rearrangement joins TRBV2 to TRBJ2-3, with D possibly being TRBD2 (6 bases). This CDR3 spans 14 amino acids. Deletions cut 6 bases from V and 2 bases from J, with 12 bases between. Germline CDR1 is SNHLY and CDR2 is FYNNEI. CDR3 coding DNA: TGTGCCAGCAGAAGGGACTCTCTCACAGATACGCAGTATTTT. Translated: CASRRDSLTDTQYF. Full variable domain (rest looked up from reference TRBV2 and TRBJ2-3): EPEVTQTPSHQVTQMGQEVILRCVPISNHLYFYWYRQILGQKVEFLVSFYNNEISEKSEIFDDQFSVERPDGSNFTLKIRSTKLEDSAMYFCASRRDSLTDTQYFGPGTRLTVL.

The rearrangement uses TRBV30 and TRBJ1-4; D gene ambiguous. The CDR3 has 16 residues. Per the germline V gene, CDR1 is GTSNPN and CDR2 is SVGIG (reference sequence). Trimming left V 2 bases short and J 7 bases short, with 20 bases between. CDR3 in DNA: TGTGCCTGGAGTCCCCGTGAACGCGGCGTGGGTGAAAAACTGTTTTTT. It is translated as CAWSPRERGVGEKLFF.

This chain links TRBV28 with TRBJ2-1; 8 bases are a match to TRBD2. The trim removed 7 bases at V and 6 bases at J, leaving 14 bases unmatched. There are 16 residues in the CDR3. Germline V lookup: CDR1 MDHEN, CDR2 SYDVKM. The CDR3 spells CASTLRRRGVVNEQFF. Written as DNA, the CDR3 is TGTGCCAGCACCTTAAGGAGGCGGGGGGTAGTCAATGAGCAGTTCTTC. The variable domain in full, with the rest retrieved from reference TRBV28 and TRBJ2-1, is DVKVTQSSRYLVKRTGEKVFLECVQDMDHENMFWYRQDPGLGLRLIYFSYDVKMKEKGDIPEGYSVSREKKERFSLILESASTNQTSMYLCASTLRRRGVVNEQFFGPGTRLTVL.

The J gene is TRBJ2-7, the V gene TRBV9; a weak D match, TRBD2 (6 bases). Germline CDR1 reads SGDLS; CDR2 reads YYNGEE. Trimming took 4 bases from V and 2 from J, leaving 10 bases between them. The CDR3 extends over 13 amino acids. The CDR3 DNA reads as TGTGCCAGCAGCCATGGGGGGACCTACGAGCAGTACTTC. It codes for CASSHGGTYEQYF.

The genes are TRBV20-1 and TRBJ2-1; 9 bases fit TRBD2. The CDR3 runs to 16 residues. V gave up 3 bases and J gave up 0 bases; unmatched junction bases: 6. CDR1 and CDR2 (germline): DFQATT, SNEGSKA (reference sequence). In DNA form, the CDR3 reads TGCAGTGCTAGTTTTAGCGGGGGTAGCTCCTACAATGAGCAGTTCTTC. Translation: CSASFSGGSSYNEQFF.

V and J are TRBV7-6 and TRBJ2-1; tentatively, D is TRBD1 (6 bases). Trimming stripped 5 bases from V and 3 bases from J, with 17 bases between. The CDR3 spans 16 residues. Germline V CDR1 and CDR2: SGHVS, FNYEAQ. The CDR3 sequence: CASSHPLGHGYNEQFF. In DNA, the CDR3 is TGTGCCAGCAGCCATCCCCTGGGACATGGCTACAATGAGCAGTTCTTC. The full variable domain, completed using reference TRBV7-6 and TRBJ2-1, is GAGVSQSPRYKVTKRGQDVALRCDPISGHVSLYWYRQALGQGPEFLTYFNYEAQQDKSGLPNDRFSAERPEGSISTLTIQRTEQRDSAMYRCASSHPLGHGYNEQFFGPGTRLTVL.